What follows are 11 T cell receptor beta chains derived from one specimen sequenced in a study of T cells in localized non-small cell lung cancer. Repertoires were generated with immunoSEQ multiplex PCR, while TCRdb's copy carries only in-frame clones and drops some. The data show thousands of clones, with about 39% seen just once and over 20% held by the top ten. Material: normal lung tissue next to the tumor, obtained before any cancer treatment. These TCRs come from a woman between 35 and 70 years old with stage II squamous cell lung carcinoma.

This clone occurred a few times. V and J are TRBV11-3 and TRBJ2-5; D perhaps matches TRBD2 (6 bases). V lost 2 bases, J lost 4 bases, and 17 bases lay in between. The CDR3 contains 16 residues. CDR1 is SGHNT, CDR2 YENEEA, per germline. CDR3 amino acids: CASSLRSAGLGETQYF. The DNA for the CDR3 is TGTGCCAGCAGCTTAAGATCGGCGGGGTTGGGAGAGACCCAGTACTTC. Using reference TRBV11-3 and TRBJ2-5 for the parts outside the CDR3, the full variable domain is EAGVVQSPRYKIIEKKQPVAFWCNPISGHNTLYWYLQNLGQGPELLIRYENEEAVDDSQLPKDRFSAERLKGVDSTLKIQPAELGDSAVYLCASSLRSAGLGETQYFGPGTRLLVL.

The chain combines TRBV5-1 with TRBJ1-4; D is unresolved. This CDR3 region has 18 residues. Germline CDR1 reads SGHRS; CDR2 reads YFSETQ. V dropped 0 bases and J dropped 2 bases, with 17 bases sitting between them. The CDR3 nucleotides read TGCGCCAGCAGCTTGGGAGTCTCCACTCTGGGGACTAATGAAAAACTGTTTTTT. Amino acids: CASSLGVSTLGTNEKLFF.

The rearrangement links TRBV18 to TRBJ2-7; D may be TRBD1 or TRBD2 (5 bases each). V dropped 5 bases and J dropped 7 bases, with 12 bases sitting between them. The CDR3 runs 12 residues. Germline V gene sequence: CDR1 KGHSH, CDR2 LQKENI. The CDR3 DNA reads TGTGCCAGCTCAGGGGCGGGTCGGGAGCAGTACGTC. It specifies CASSGAGREQYV.

This clone showed up just a few times. The chain employs TRBV6-8 and TRBJ2-2, with D perhaps given as TRBD1 or TRBD2 (6 bases each). The CDR3 runs 16 residues. Trimming shortened V by 4 bases and J by 7 bases, and 19 bases separated the two germline ends. Germline lookup yields CDR1 MNHGY and CDR2 SAAAGT. The CDR3 region has the DNA TGTGCCAGCAGTTCCCAGGGGTACGGAGGGGTCGGGGAGCTGTTTTTT. As protein: CASSSQGYGGVGELFF.

This chain uses TRBV6-8 with TRBJ2-2, with 14 bases lining up with TRBD2. The J segment lost 3 bases and the V segment lost 4 bases, leaving 7 bases of the junction unmatched. The CDR3 spans 18 residues. Germline V gene sequence: CDR1 MNHGY, CDR2 SAAAGT. Written as DNA, the CDR3 is TGTGCCAGCAGTTCGACTAGCGGGAGGGTTATTGACACCGGGGAGCTGTTTTTT. Protein: CASSSTSGRVIDTGELFF.

This clone was seen a handful of times. V is TRBV11-3 and J is TRBJ2-3; the match to TRBD2 covers 8 bases. CDR3 length: 15 residues. CDR1 is SGHNT, CDR2 YENEEA, per germline. The junction had 4 bases not matched to a gene; V was cut back by 3 bases and J by 2 bases. DNA for the CDR3: TGTGCCAGCAGCTTCGCGGGGGGATCCACAGATACGCAGTATTTT. Translated: CASSFAGGSTDTQYF.

V usage is TRBV5-1 and J usage is TRBJ2-2; D uncertain. Germline V gene data show CDR1 as SGHRS and CDR2 as YFSETQ. CDR3 length: 15 residues. V lost 1 base to trimming and J lost 2 bases, with 9 bases between them. The CDR3 coding sequence is TGCGCCAGCAGCTTGAGGAACCTTAACACCGGGGAGCTGTTTTTT. It yields the protein CASSLRNLNTGELFF.

V is TRBV6-8 and J is TRBJ2-7; D is uncertain. V was trimmed by 6 bases and J by 6 bases, leaving 15 bases between them. Germline V gene sequence: CDR1 MNHGY, CDR2 SAAAGT. The CDR3 totals 13 residues. The CDR3 protein is CASRSPGITEQYF. CDR3 in DNA: TGTGCCAGCAGGAGCCCTGGGATAACCGAGCAGTACTTC.

This clone was seen more than once but under ten times. CDR3 loop: CASSASGGSTKYTDTQYF. The CDR3 coding sequence is TGTGCCAGCAGCGCTAGCGGGGGATCCACTAAATACACAGATACGCAGTATTTT. This chain joins TRBV11-3 and TRBJ2-3; 10 nucleotides match TRBD2. The CDR3 sequence is 18 residues long. CDR1 and CDR2 (germline): SGHNT, YENEEA. V trimming: 5 bases; J trimming: 2 bases; junction bases outside the gene matches: 13.

This clone was counted between two and nine times. The V gene is TRBV11-3, the J gene TRBJ2-1, with a tentative D call TRBD2 (5 bases). Germline V gene data show CDR1 as SGHNT and CDR2 as YENEEA. This CDR3 has 17 amino acids. V dropped 4 bases and J dropped 0 bases, with 16 bases sitting between them. CDR3: CASSSLSAGLSYNEQFF. The CDR3 DNA follows: TGTGCCAGCAGCTCCCTAAGTGCGGGCCTCTCCTACAATGAGCAGTTCTTC. The full variable domain, completed using reference TRBV11-3 and TRBJ2-1, is EAGVVQSPRYKIIEKKQPVAFWCNPISGHNTLYWYLQNLGQGPELLIRYENEEAVDDSQLPKDRFSAERLKGVDSTLKIQPAELGDSAVYLCASSSLSAGLSYNEQFFGPGTRLTVL.

This rearrangement joins TRBV28 to TRBJ2-1, with no clear D. The V end lost 2 bases, the J end lost 2 bases, and 7 bases lay between the germline ends. The germline gives CDR1 MDHEN, CDR2 SYDVKM. The CDR3 contains 14 residues. In DNA, the CDR3 is TGTGCCAGCAGTTTACTCGCAGCCTACAATGAGCAGTTCTTC. Amino acids: CASSLLAAYNEQFF.